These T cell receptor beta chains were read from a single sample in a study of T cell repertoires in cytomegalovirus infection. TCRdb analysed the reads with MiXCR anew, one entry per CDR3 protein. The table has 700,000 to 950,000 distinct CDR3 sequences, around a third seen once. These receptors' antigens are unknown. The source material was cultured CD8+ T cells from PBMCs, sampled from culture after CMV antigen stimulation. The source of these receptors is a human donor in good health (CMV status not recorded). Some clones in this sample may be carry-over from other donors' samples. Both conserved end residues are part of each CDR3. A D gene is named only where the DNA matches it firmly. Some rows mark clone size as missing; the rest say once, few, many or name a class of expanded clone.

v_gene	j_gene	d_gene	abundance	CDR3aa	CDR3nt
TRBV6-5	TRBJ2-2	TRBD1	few	CASSYSTGIGELFF	TGTGCCAGCAGTTACTCGACAGGGATCGGGGAGCTGTTTTTT
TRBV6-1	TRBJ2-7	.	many	CASSTLGVGYEQYF	TGTGCCAGCAGTACCTTGGGCGTAGGCTACGAGCAGTACTTC
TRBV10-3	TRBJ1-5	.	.	CAIRPHGNQPQHF	TGTGCCATCAGGCCGCACGGGAATCAGCCCCAGCATTTT
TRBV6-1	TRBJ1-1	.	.	CASKVRTFF	TGTGCCAGCAAGGTCAGGACTTTCTTT
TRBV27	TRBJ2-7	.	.	CASSLSNSLGEQYF	TGTGCCAGCAGTTTATCCAACAGTCTAGGGGAGCAGTACTTC
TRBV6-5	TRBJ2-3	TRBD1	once	CASSPRDREAPDTQYF	TGTGCCAGCAGTCCCCGGGACAGGGAAGCGCCAGATACGCAGTATTTT
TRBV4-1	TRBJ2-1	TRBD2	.	CASRQGTSGDSYNEQFF	TGCGCCAGCAGACAGGGGACTAGCGGGGACTCCTACAATGAGCAGTTCTTC
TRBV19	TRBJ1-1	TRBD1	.	CASSIVQGVTEAFF	TGTGCCAGTAGTATAGTCCAGGGGGTCACTGAAGCTTTCTTT
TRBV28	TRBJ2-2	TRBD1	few	CASSSWRIEGARDTGELFF	TGTGCCAGCAGTTCATGGAGGATCGAGGGGGCTAGAGACACCGGGGAGCTGTTTTTT
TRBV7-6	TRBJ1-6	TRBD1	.	CASSAGTGVSYNSPLHF	TGTGCCAGCAGCGCCGGGACAGGGGTCTCCTATAATTCACCCCTCCACTTT
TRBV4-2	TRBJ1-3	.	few	CASSQGADTGNTIYF	TGTGCCAGCAGCCAAGGGGCCGACACTGGAAACACCATATATTTT
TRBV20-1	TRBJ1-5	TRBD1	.	CSAIGQGDQPQHF	TGCAGTGCGATCGGACAGGGAGATCAGCCCCAGCATTTT
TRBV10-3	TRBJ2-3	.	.	CAIRIFGGQMNTQYF	TGTGCCATCAGGATTTTCGGGGGCCAGATGAATACGCAGTATTTT
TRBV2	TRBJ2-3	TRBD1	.	CASIGTGGADTQYF	TGTGCCAGCATCGGGACAGGAGGCGCAGATACGCAGTATTTT